This T cell receptor (beta chain) was sequenced in a study of radiotherapy plus CTLA-4 blockade in lung cancer. Note on this clone: One end of the junction does not line up with germline, which may come from a read error.

The data were produced by immunoSEQ multiplex PCR, yet TCRdb's version contains in-frame clones alone and is incomplete. The sample comprises around 80,000 clones, roughly 80% of which are singletons, and approximately 10% rests with the top ten. This CDR3 has 13 amino acids. Germline lookup yields CDR1 LNHDA and CDR2 SQIVND (reference sequence). The sequence came from a human donor with non-small cell lung cancer whose response to radiotherapy plus ipilimumab could not be evaluated. V usage is TRBV19 and J usage is TRBJ1-5; D not resolved. The specimen was peripheral blood, collected from a patient treated with radiotherapy plus ipilimumab. CDR3 in amino acids: CANSMYGNQPQHF. DNA for the CDR3: TGTGCCAATAGTATGTACGGTAATCAGCCCCAGCATTTT.